The 8 T cell receptor beta chains listed next were all sequenced from one sample in a study of T cell repertoires in cytomegalovirus infection. From the reads, TCRdb called clonotypes with MiXCR, one entry per CDR3 protein. This sample yields 600,000 to 800,000 distinct CDR3 sequences, of which less than 25% are seen a single time; 6.5% to 10% belongs to the top ten. The sample consisted of CD8+ T cells from PBMCs. The receptor source for this set is a human donor in good health (CMV status not recorded). Some clones in this sample may be carry-over from other donors' samples.

This chain connects TRBV29-1 to TRBJ1-1, with D uncertain. The CDR3 is made up of 12 amino acids. V lost 0 bases and J 4 bases, leaving 6 bases between the germline ends. Germline V gene data show CDR1 as SQVTM and CDR2 as ANQGSEA. CDR3 nucleotide sequence: TGCAGCGTTGAAGATCGACTCACTGAAGCTTTCTTT. Translated: CSVEDRLTEAFF.

V gene TRBV13 combines with J gene TRBJ2-4; no clear D gene. Trimming removed 2 bases at V and 0 bases at J, with 11 bases between. Germline values: CDR1 PRHDT, CDR2 FYEKMQ (reference sequence). This CDR3 region has 16 residues. CDR3 DNA sequence: TGTGCCAGCAGCTTATCCGAACAGCTAGCCAAAAACATTCAGTACTTC. Amino acid sequence: CASSLSEQLAKNIQYF.

In this sample, this clonotype turned up many times. The V call is TRBV6-1, the J call TRBJ2-2, with no clear D. Between the trimmed V and J ends, which lost 1 base and 1 base, there was a span of 7 bases. Germline loops: CDR1 MNHNS, CDR2 SASEGT. The CDR3 consists of 15 residues. The CDR3 reads CASSEETQNTGELFF. The CDR3 coding sequence is TGTGCCAGCAGTGAAGAAACGCAGAACACCGGGGAGCTGTTTTTT.

In regard to this clonotype: Possible read error: a much larger clone is one base away. This sequence joins TRBV10-1 and TRBJ2-3; 7 bases fit TRBD1. CDR1 is WNHNN and CDR2 is SYGVQD in the germline V gene (reference sequence). The CDR3 length is 17 residues. CDR3 nucleotide sequence: TGCGCCAACAGTAGGCAGACGGCGACAGGGTACACAGATACGCAGTATTTT. The encoded protein is CANSRQTATGYTDTQYF.

This clonotype was seen only a few times. This chain links TRBV7-2 with TRBJ2-3; 7 positions match TRBD1. CDR3 length: 15 amino acids. V lost 5 bases and J lost 0; bases outside the gene matches: 5. Germline loops: CDR1 SGHTA, CDR2 FQGNSA. The CDR3 region has the DNA TGTGCCAGCAGCCCGTGGGGACAGAGCACAGATACGCAGTATTTT. Translating gives CASSPWGQSTDTQYF.

As regards this clonotype: A much larger clonotype is one base distant, so this may be a read error. The gene calls are TRBV10-3 and TRBJ1-2; D is unclear. CDR3 size: 12 residues. V was shortened by 8 bases and J by 2 bases, with 9 bases between the two germline ends. Germline values: CDR1 ENHRY, CDR2 SYGVKD. As DNA, the CDR3 is TGTGCCATCCGGATAGGGAACTATGGCTACACCTTC. Amino acids: CAIRIGNYGYTF.

The rearrangement links TRBV13 to TRBJ1-1, with TRBD1 as a possible D gene (5 bases). The CDR3 sequence is 13 residues long. Trimming cost V 4 bases and J 7 bases, with 13 bases left between them. The V gene's germline CDR1 is PRHDT and CDR2 FYEKMQ (reference sequence). In nucleotides, the CDR3 is TGTGCCAGCAGCTCGGGACGTGGGGATGAAGCTTTCTTT. Translated: CASSSGRGDEAFF. Full variable domain (rest looked up from reference TRBV13 and TRBJ1-1): AAGVIQSPRHLIKEKRETATLKCYPIPRHDTVYWYQQGPGQDPQFLISFYEKMQSDKGSIPDRFSAQQFSDYHSELNMSSLELGDSALYFCASSSGRGDEAFFGQGTRLTVV.

As for this clonotype: A read error may produce the germline difference seen at one junction end. The CDR3 coding sequence is TGTGCCACCAGCGGAGACCAGGGTGACACTGAAGCTTTCTTT. Translated, it gives CATSGDQGDTEAFF. The genes are TRBV15 and TRBJ1-1, with a tentative D call TRBD1 (5 bases). The CDR3 contains 14 residues. Germline V lookup: CDR1 LNHNV, CDR2 YYDKDF (reference sequence).